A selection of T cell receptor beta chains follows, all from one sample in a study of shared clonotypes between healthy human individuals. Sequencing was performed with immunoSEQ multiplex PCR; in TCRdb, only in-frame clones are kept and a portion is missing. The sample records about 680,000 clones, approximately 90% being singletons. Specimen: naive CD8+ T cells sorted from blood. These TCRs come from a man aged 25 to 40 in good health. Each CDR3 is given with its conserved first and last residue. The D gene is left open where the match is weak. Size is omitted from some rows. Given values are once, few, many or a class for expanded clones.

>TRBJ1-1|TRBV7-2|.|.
TGTGCCAGCAGCCCCTTTGGACAACATATGAACACTGAAGCTTTCTTT
CASSPFGQHMNTEAFF
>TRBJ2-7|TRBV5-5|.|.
TGTGCCAGCAGCTTGCAACAGCCCCGCTACGAGCAGTACTTC
CASSLQQPRYEQYF
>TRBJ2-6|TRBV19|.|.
TGTGCCAGTAGGACAAAAACAGGGTCCGGGGCCAACGTCCTGACTTTC
CASRTKTGSGANVLTF
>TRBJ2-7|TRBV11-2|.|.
TGTGCCAGCAGCTTAGCCTTCGGGGTGGGAGAGCAGTACTTC
CASSLAFGVGEQYF
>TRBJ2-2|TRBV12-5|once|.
TGTGCTAGTGGTTTGGTAAGCGGGAACACCGGGGAGCTGTTTTTT
CASGLVSGNTGELFF
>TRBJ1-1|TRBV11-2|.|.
TGTGCCAGCAGCTTAGCCTTTCGAGGGGAGAACACTGAAGCTTTCTTT
CASSLAFRGENTEAFF
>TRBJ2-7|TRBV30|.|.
TGTGCCTGGAGTTTAGGATCAAAGGGAGAGCAGTACTTC
CAWSLGSKGEQYF
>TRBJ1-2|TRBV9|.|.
TGTGCCAGCAGCGTAAGGCCGGAAAACTATGGCTACACCTTC
CASSVRPENYGYTF
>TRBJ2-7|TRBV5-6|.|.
TGTGCCAGCAGCTTGGTGGTCAGAACTTACGAGCAGTACTTC
CASSLVVRTYEQYF
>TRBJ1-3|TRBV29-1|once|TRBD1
TGCAGCGTTGAGCGGACAGGCTCTGGAAACACCATATATTTT
CSVERTGSGNTIYF
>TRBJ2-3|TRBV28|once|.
.
CASRFRARGNTDTQYF
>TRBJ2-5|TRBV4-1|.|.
TGCGCCAGCAGCCTGATGATGGGGGAGACCCAGTACTTC
CASSLMMGETQYF
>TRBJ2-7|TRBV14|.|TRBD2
TGTGCCAGCAGCCAACTAGCGGGAGGGGGATACGAGCAGTACTTC
CASSQLAGGGYEQYF
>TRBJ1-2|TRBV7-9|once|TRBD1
TGTGCCAGCAGCCCTGGGACAGGGGACTATGGCTACACCTTC
CASSPGTGDYGYTF
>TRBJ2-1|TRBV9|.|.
TGTGCCAGCAGCGTTAGGCGAACCTCCTACAATGAGCAGTTCTTC
CASSVRRTSYNEQFF
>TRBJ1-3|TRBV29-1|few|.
TGCAGCGTTGCCGTAAGCTCTGGAAACACCATATATTTT
CSVAVSSGNTIYF
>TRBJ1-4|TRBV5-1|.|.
TGCGCCAGCAGCTTGAAAGGGATAGGTGAAAAACTGTTTTTT
CASSLKGIGEKLFF